A selection of T cell receptor beta chains follows, all from one sample in a study of T cells in localized non-small cell lung cancer. This table comes from immunoSEQ multiplex PCR, and its TCRdb copy is limited to in-frame clones, with some not included. The table lists roughly 38,000 clones, roughly 89% of them singletons. The specimen was peripheral blood mononuclear cells, collected before any cancer treatment. These TCRs come from a male donor at least 60 years old with stage II lung adenocarcinoma. Both conserved end residues are part of each CDR3. The order of the fields is D gene, clone size, V gene, J gene, CDR3 DNA, CDR3 protein. D genes are given only for firm matches. The listing skips clone size in some rows; elsewhere it reads once, few, many or a size class.

d_call: TRBD2; clone_size: NA; v_call: TRBV7-2; j_call: TRBJ2-7; cdr3_nt: TGTGCCAGCAGCTTCTTGGGACTAGCGGGCGAGCAGTACTTC; cdr3_aa: CASSFLGLAGEQYF
d_call: TRBD2; clone_size: NA; v_call: TRBV6-5; j_call: TRBJ2-1; cdr3_nt: TGTGCCAGCAGTTACTGGGGAGGTCGCGGGAGAAATGAGCAGTTCTTC; cdr3_aa: CASSYWGGRGRNEQFF
d_call: NA; clone_size: NA; v_call: TRBV6-5; j_call: TRBJ1-2; cdr3_nt: TGTGCCAGCACCCCGGCCGGTTCAGTCTATGGCTACACCTTC; cdr3_aa: CASTPAGSVYGYTF
d_call: NA; clone_size: NA; v_call: TRBV4-1; j_call: TRBJ2-4; cdr3_nt: TGCGCCAGCAGCCAAGATCGTCAAACGGACATTCAGTACTTC; cdr3_aa: CASSQDRQTDIQYF
d_call: TRBD1; clone_size: NA; v_call: TRBV5-4; j_call: TRBJ1-4; cdr3_nt: TGTGCCAGCAGCTCCGCAGGGGGCACTAATGAAAAACTGTTTTTT; cdr3_aa: CASSSAGGTNEKLFF
d_call: TRBD2; clone_size: NA; v_call: TRBV19; j_call: TRBJ2-2; cdr3_nt: TGTGCCAGTAGTCCTGGGTCAAATCCGGGACTAGCGGGAGGAGCCGTGAACACCGGGGAGCTGTTTTTT; cdr3_aa: CASSPGSNPGLAGGAVNTGELFF
d_call: NA; clone_size: once; v_call: TRBV2; j_call: TRBJ1-1; cdr3_nt: TGTGCCAGCAGAGGGACTGGGGAAGCTTTCTTT; cdr3_aa: CASRGTGEAFF
d_call: TRBD2; clone_size: NA; v_call: TRBV7-2; j_call: TRBJ2-1; cdr3_nt: TGTGCCAGCAGCTTAGCGAGTCTAGCGGCCTACAATGAGCAGTTCTTC; cdr3_aa: CASSLASLAAYNEQFF
d_call: NA; clone_size: NA; v_call: TRBV30; j_call: TRBJ1-3; cdr3_nt: TGTGCCTGGGGGAGGGCTACTGGAAACACCATATATTTT; cdr3_aa: CAWGRATGNTIYF
d_call: NA; clone_size: NA; v_call: TRBV28; j_call: TRBJ1-5; cdr3_nt: TGTGCCAGCGGACAGAATAGCAATCAGCCCCAGCATTTT; cdr3_aa: CASGQNSNQPQHF
d_call: NA; clone_size: NA; v_call: TRBV7-2; j_call: TRBJ1-1; cdr3_nt: TGTGCCAGCAGCTTAGCTTTGGGGGCAAACACTGAAGCTTTCTTT; cdr3_aa: CASSLALGANTEAFF
d_call: TRBD1; clone_size: NA; v_call: TRBV5-1; j_call: TRBJ2-2; cdr3_nt: TGCGCCAGCAGCTACCAACCGGGACAGCGGACCACCGGGGAGCTGTTTTTT; cdr3_aa: CASSYQPGQRTTGELFF
d_call: NA; clone_size: NA; v_call: TRBV19; j_call: TRBJ1-5; cdr3_nt: TGTGCCAGTAGTCAGACAGGTCCCAACAGTCAGCATTTT; cdr3_aa: CASSQTGPNSQHF
d_call: TRBD1; clone_size: NA; v_call: TRBV6-5; j_call: TRBJ1-1; cdr3_nt: TGTGCCAGCAGTTACCCGGGACAGGACAAGGCTTTCTTT; cdr3_aa: CASSYPGQDKAFF
d_call: NA; clone_size: NA; v_call: TRBV21-1; j_call: TRBJ2-1; cdr3_nt: TGTGCCAGCAGCAAAGAGGGAGAGGCCCCCAATGAGCAGTTCTTC; cdr3_aa: CASSKEGEAPNEQFF
d_call: NA; clone_size: NA; v_call: TRBV19; j_call: TRBJ2-1; cdr3_nt: TGTGCCAGTAGTCAAGAAGGGTCAACCTACAATGAGCAGTTCTTC; cdr3_aa: CASSQEGSTYNEQFF
d_call: NA; clone_size: NA; v_call: TRBV9; j_call: TRBJ1-5; cdr3_nt: TGTGCCAGCAGCGCCGGCGGCTTCGGGGATCAGCCCCAGCATTTT; cdr3_aa: CASSAGGFGDQPQHF
d_call: NA; clone_size: NA; v_call: TRBV4-2; j_call: TRBJ2-3; cdr3_nt: TGTGCCAGCAGCACCAGCTACGCAGGGAGTGGAGATACGCAGTATTTT; cdr3_aa: CASSTSYAGSGDTQYF
d_call: TRBD1; clone_size: once; v_call: TRBV29-1; j_call: TRBJ1-4; cdr3_nt: TGCAGCGTCTCCGGGACAGGGGTACTTAATGAAAAACTGTTTTTT; cdr3_aa: CSVSGTGVLNEKLFF
d_call: TRBD1; clone_size: NA; v_call: TRBV19; j_call: TRBJ1-3; cdr3_nt: TGTGCCAGTAGTAGACCCCCGGGACAGCCGGATAGAAACACCATATATTTT; cdr3_aa: CASSRPPGQPDRNTIYF
d_call: NA; clone_size: NA; v_call: TRBV5-6; j_call: TRBJ2-3; cdr3_nt: TGTGCCAGCAGCTTGGGGACCCGGACGGGAAGCACAGATACGCAGTATTTT; cdr3_aa: CASSLGTRTGSTDTQYF
d_call: NA; clone_size: once; v_call: TRBV6-5; j_call: TRBJ2-1; cdr3_nt: TGTGCCAGCAGTTATCCGGGGAGCTCCTACAATGAGCAGTTCTTC; cdr3_aa: CASSYPGSSYNEQFF
d_call: NA; clone_size: few; v_call: TRBV18; j_call: TRBJ2-1; cdr3_nt: TGTGCCAGCTCACCAGGAGAGTTCCAGGTCCGCAATGAGCAGTTCTTC; cdr3_aa: CASSPGEFQVRNEQFF
d_call: TRBD2; clone_size: few; v_call: TRBV18; j_call: TRBJ2-1; cdr3_nt: TGTGCCAGCTCATCCGGGACTAGCGGGAGTAATGAGCAGTTCTTC; cdr3_aa: CASSSGTSGSNEQFF
d_call: NA; clone_size: NA; v_call: TRBV18; j_call: TRBJ1-5; cdr3_nt: TGTGCCAGCTCACCGGTGCAGGGAGCAGGTCAGCCCCAGCATTTT; cdr3_aa: CASSPVQGAGQPQHF
d_call: TRBD1; clone_size: NA; v_call: TRBV4-2; j_call: TRBJ2-5; cdr3_nt: TGTGCCAGCAGCCAAGGGACAGGGCCCCAAGAGACCCAGTACTTC; cdr3_aa: CASSQGTGPQETQYF
d_call: NA; clone_size: NA; v_call: TRBV12-5; j_call: TRBJ2-3; cdr3_nt: TGTGCTAGTGGTTTGGAAGGGACAGATACGCAGTATTTT; cdr3_aa: CASGLEGTDTQYF
d_call: NA; clone_size: NA; v_call: TRBV11-1; j_call: TRBJ1-2; cdr3_nt: TGTGCCAGCAGCCTAAGTGGGGGGACTATCGGCTACACCTTC; cdr3_aa: CASSLSGGTIGYTF